A single T cell receptor beta chain is shown here with its context. What antigen it recognizes has not been identified. The record has no base qualities; no much larger clone is one base away. This sample was taken from a study of blood T cell repertoires in COVID-19 (dated by TCRdb to the early 2020s). For the study in its entirety: Samples from collaborators originated in the United States, Italy and Spain and spanned both the acute and convalescent phases of COVID-19. The samples were drawn from two sources: the first 160 participants of the ongoing ImmuneRACE study, and over 1,000 subjects contributed by 6 global collaborators. Subjects who had been exposed to COVID-19, were actively infected with it, or had recovered from it provided the deeply sampled blood TCRbeta repertoires that made up the dataset. The repertoires were released in a freely available public database meant as a resource for research on the immune response to SARS-CoV-2. Where available, HLA class I and class II types were obtained from metadata supplied by the sample provider rather than from assay-based typing. The material from the prospective study consisted of cDNA or gDNA derived from T cells, B-cell-depleted T cells, or PBMCs. Sample metadata almost always included a de-identified subject ID, COVID-19 status, age in years and sex. Broader findings and caveats from the paper: Clinical and demographic metadata were provided uncurated, with the amount varying by source and participant.

Trimming accounts for 5 bases at V and 4 bases at J, while the number of junction bases matched to no gene is 5. Including the terminal cysteine and phenylalanine, the CDR3 comprises 14 residues. Here the CDR3 DNA is all that survives: 42 bases in frame from base 1. From a lookup of the germline V gene, CDR1 and CDR2 are KGHSH and LQKENI. Collaborating institutions collected whole blood in K2EDTA tubes following their own protocols. For TCRbeta analysis, collaborators shipped samples as frozen whole blood, isolated PBMCs, or DNA extracted from either of those sample types. The immunoSEQ Assay, a bias-controlled multiplex PCR, was used to amplify TCRbeta CDR3 regions from genomic DNA. As for how the authors treated the data: Within the assay, amplification of reference gene primers was used to estimate how many nucleated cells each sample contained. Sequence reads were collapsed and filtered to measure the absolute abundance of every unique TCRbeta CDR3 rearrangement. For each sample, productive Simpson clonality was calculated as the square root of Simpson's diversity index across productive rearrangements. Not all clones reach the TCRdb copy of this immuneACCESS table, which keeps in-frame sequences only. Checked studies attribute under half of the gap to unresolved V genes and leave the rest unexplained. From that table come the V and J calls and clone size; the DNA was used to work out D and trimming. Across this sample there are 35,000 to 45,000 clones, with about 88% seen only once. About 11% of the sample is taken by the ten largest.

The origin of this receptor is a man aged 55 to 69 with active COVID-19. In this chain, TRBV18 is recombined with TRBJ2-4; a stretch of 7 junction bases matches TRBD1. Sequenced: peripheral blood. This receptor has the CDR3 CASSVQGHKNIQYF. The DNA sequence is given as TGTGCCAGCTCAGTACAGGGGCATAAAAACATTCAGTACTTC. This CDR3, with the reference TRBV18 and TRBJ2-4 proteins standing in past its ends, gives the full variable domain NAGVMQNPRHLVRRRGQEARLRCSPMKGHSHVYWYRQLPEEGLKFMVYLQKENIIDESGMPKERFSAEFPKEGPSILRIQQVVRGDSAAYFCASSVQGHKNIQYFGAGTRLSVL.